The 18 T cell receptor beta chains in this list originate from one sample, sequenced in a study of early T cells in non-severe SARS-CoV-2 infection. From the 5' RACE reads, TCRdb called clonotypes with MiXCR, one entry per CDR3 protein. The repertoire holds approximately 70,000 distinct CDR3 sequences, with 9.5% to 13% as singletons. Sequencing used whole blood, obtained at baseline. These receptors were obtained from an adult who was a healthcare worker with PCR-confirmed SARS-CoV-2 infection or an uninfected control (not recorded which).

This sequence joins TRBV6-5 and TRBJ2-7, with TRBD1 matching 9 bases. The germline V gene has CDR1 MNHEY and CDR2 SVGAGI. There are 16 residues in the CDR3. V lost 3 bases and J lost 5; bases outside the gene matches: 11. CDR3 bases: TGTGCCAGCAGTTATCCACGGACAGGGGCGCGCCACGAGCAGTACTTC. Residues: CASSYPRTGARHEQYF.

This rearrangement joins TRBV11-2 to TRBJ2-1; TRBD2 matches at 8 bases. Germline V gene data show CDR1 as SGHAT and CDR2 as FQNNGV. The junction had 13 bases not matched to a gene; V was cut back by 0 bases and J by 9 bases. The CDR3 is made up of 17 amino acids. CDR3: CASSLDVGLAGFREQFF. In DNA form, the CDR3 reads TGTGCCAGCAGCTTAGATGTCGGGTTAGCGGGGTTTCGTGAGCAGTTCTTC.

The gene calls are TRBV10-3 and TRBJ2-2, with TRBD1 identical over 10 bases. CDR3 size: 14 residues. V was clipped by 10 bases and J by 3 bases; unmatched bases: 5. The germline gives CDR1 ENHRY, CDR2 SYGVKD. The CDR3 is CATTGTGDTGELFF. The CDR3 DNA reads TGTGCCACCACCGGGACAGGGGACACCGGGGAGCTGTTTTTT.

At least ten counts were recorded for this clonotype. V gene TRBV7-3 combines with J gene TRBJ2-3; TRBD2 matches 8 bases. The CDR3 spans 14 residues. Germline-derived CDR1 and CDR2 are SGHTA and FQGTGA. Unmatched junction bases numbered 8, after V lost 8 bases and J lost 4 bases. The CDR3, as DNA: TGTGCCAGCGCCAGCGGGGGAAGGGCAGATACGCAGTATTTT. Its translation: CASASGGRADTQYF.

A note on this clonotype: This sequence may be a read error, since a much larger clone differs from it by one base. The chain employs TRBV3-2 and TRBJ2-7. TRBV3-2 is a listed pseudogene. CDR3 length: 11 residues. CDR3 loop: CASSQDYEQYF. CDR3 nucleotide sequence: TGTGCCAGCAGCCAAGACTACGAGCAGTACTTC.

This clonotype occurred a few times. V gene TRBV28 combines with J gene TRBJ2-6; 9 bases line up with TRBD1. Germline V CDR1 and CDR2: MDHEN, SYDVKM. CDR3 length: 18 residues. V dropped 4 bases and J dropped 0; count of bases not matched to a gene: 7. The CDR3: CASSSYRGPSSGANVLTF. CDR3 in DNA: TGTGCCAGCAGTTCGTACAGGGGGCCGAGCTCTGGGGCCAACGTCCTGACTTTC. Drawing the rest from reference TRBV28 and TRBJ2-6, the complete variable domain is DVKVTQSSRYLVKRTGEKVFLECVQDMDHENMFWYRQDPGLGLRLIYFSYDVKMKEKGDIPEGYSVSREKKERFSLILESASTNQTSMYLCASSSYRGPSSGANVLTFGAGSRLTVL.

This clonotype was seen only a few times. The V and J genes are TRBV19 and TRBJ2-1; D unclear. CDR1 LNHDA and CDR2 SQIVND come from the germline V gene (reference sequence). The CDR3 totals 11 residues. The V end lost 5 bases, the J end lost 3 bases, and 2 bases lay between the germline ends. The CDR3: CASSHYNEQFF. The DNA of the CDR3 is TGTGCCAGTAGTCACTACAATGAGCAGTTCTTC.

The chain links TRBV3-1 to TRBJ1-2, with 11 positions matching TRBD1. This CDR3 spans 16 amino acids. Germline V gene lookup returns CDR1 LGHDT and CDR2 YNNKEL (reference sequence). The V and J ends lost 0 bases and 2 bases, in that order; junction bases with no gene match: 2. CDR3 DNA: TGTGCCAGCAGCCAAGAGGACAGGGGGCGCAACTATGGCTACACCTTC. Translated, it gives CASSQEDRGRNYGYTF.

This clonotype occurred a few times. The chain links TRBV7-8 to TRBJ1-2; TRBD1 aligns across 8 bases. After removal of 0 bases from V and 8 bases from J, the junction contained 5 bases not matched to a gene. Looked up from germline, CDR1 is SGHVS and CDR2 is FQNEAQ. CDR3 length: 14 residues. The CDR3 region is CASSLARQGSGYTF. The CDR3 region has the DNA TGTGCCAGCAGCTTAGCGAGACAGGGGAGCGGCTACACCTTC.

In this sample, this clonotype turned up a few times. V gene TRBV2 combines with J gene TRBJ2-7, with TRBD1 identical over 7 bases. The CDR3 sequence is 12 residues long. Germline V CDR1 and CDR2: SNHLY, FYNNEI. J lost 9 bases, V lost 8 bases, and 10 bases had no gene match. The CDR3 reads CASGQGVAVQYF. As DNA, the CDR3 is TGTGCCAGCGGGCAGGGGGTGGCCGTGCAGTACTTC.

J is TRBJ2-5 and V is TRBV15; 7 bases match TRBD1. The CDR3 loop spans 15 amino acids. The V segment lost 0 bases and the J segment 2 bases; nucleotides outside the gene matches: 3. CDR1 LNHNV and CDR2 YYDKDF come from the germline V gene (reference sequence). CDR3 nucleotides: TGTGCCACCAGCAGAGATCGGACAGGACAAGAGACCCAGTACTTC. It encodes CATSRDRTGQETQYF.

This clonotype turned up a few times. The rearrangement links TRBV9 to TRBJ1-2, with no clear D. V was pared by 0 bases and J by 4 bases, with 10 bases between. Germline V gene data show CDR1 as SGDLS and CDR2 as YYNGEE. The CDR3 has 14 amino acids. The CDR3 sequence is CASSVEGGTYGYTF. CDR3 DNA sequence: TGTGCCAGCAGCGTAGAAGGAGGAACCTATGGCTACACCTTC. Drawing the rest from reference TRBV9 and TRBJ1-2, the complete variable domain is DSGVTQTPKHLITATGQRVTLRCSPRSGDLSVYWYQQSLDQGLQFLIQYYNGEERAKGNILERFSAQQFPDLHSELNLSSLELGDSALYFCASSVEGGTYGYTFGSGTRLTVV.

This clonotype was seen at least ten times. The chain has TRBV2 and TRBJ1-5; weak D call: TRBD1 (6 bases). V was shortened by 5 bases and J by 7 bases, with 15 bases between the two germline ends. The germline V gene encodes CDR1 SNHLY and CDR2 FYNNEI. This CDR3 region has 14 residues. CDR3 DNA: TGTGCCAGCAGTTTAACAGGGCTGCGGCAGCCCCAGCATTTT. This sequence encodes CASSLTGLRQPQHF.

This CDR3 is CASSLGRTGTETQYF. The DNA of the CDR3 is TGTGCCAGCAGCTTAGGCCGGACAGGGACAGAGACCCAGTACTTC. The chain links TRBV11-3 to TRBJ2-5; 8 nucleotides match TRBD1. V gave up 1 base and J gave up 4 bases; unmatched junction bases: 5. The CDR3 loop spans 15 amino acids. Germline-derived CDR1 and CDR2 are SGHNT and YENEEA.

At least ten counts were recorded for this clonotype. The rearrangement joins TRBV10-3 to TRBJ1-1; D gene uncertain. V was clipped by 8 bases and J by 2 bases, with 12 bases between them. Germline-derived CDR1 and CDR2 are ENHRY and SYGVKD. The CDR3 contains 13 residues. The CDR3 spells CAISSSPNTEAFF. The CDR3 DNA is TGTGCCATCTCCAGCAGCCCTAACACTGAAGCTTTCTTT.

This clonotype occurred many times. The V and J genes are TRBV29-1 and TRBJ1-1; TRBD1 agrees at 8 bases. The CDR3 sequence is 16 residues long. Germline lookup yields CDR1 SQVTM and CDR2 ANQGSEA. V trimming: 3 bases; J trimming: 4 bases; junction bases outside the gene matches: 13. CDR3 coding DNA: TGCAGCGTTGACCGGGCAGGGGGCTTTGTTCGCACTGAAGCTTTCTTT. Its translation is CSVDRAGGFVRTEAFF.

At least ten counts were recorded for this clonotype. The chain joins TRBV9 to TRBJ2-3, with 9 positions matching TRBD2. The J segment lost 2 bases and the V segment lost 4 bases, leaving 8 bases of the junction unmatched. CDR1 and CDR2 from the germline V gene are SGDLS and YYNGEE. The CDR3 has 16 residues. The CDR3 loop reads CASSLRAGGLTDTQYF. CDR3 DNA sequence: TGTGCCAGCAGCCTACGAGCGGGGGGCCTCACAGATACGCAGTATTTT. Complete variable domain (other parts from reference TRBV9 and TRBJ2-3): DSGVTQTPKHLITATGQRVTLRCSPRSGDLSVYWYQQSLDQGLQFLIQYYNGEERAKGNILERFSAQQFPDLHSELNLSSLELGDSALYFCASSLRAGGLTDTQYFGPGTRLTVL.

V gene TRBV12-5 combines with J gene TRBJ2-1; 7 nucleotides line up with TRBD2. The CDR3 extends over 13 amino acids. Trimming took 5 bases from V and 3 from J; bases not matched to a gene: 1. Germline CDR1 is LGHNT and CDR2 is FRNRAP. The CDR3 spells CASGPSGYNEQFF. CDR3 coding DNA: TGTGCTAGTGGTCCTAGCGGCTACAATGAGCAGTTCTTC.